Below, 32 T cell receptor beta chains from the same sample are listed, as sequenced in a study of blood T cell repertoires in COVID-19. The assay was immunoSEQ multiplex PCR, and TCRdb's table has in-frame clones only and misses some. The data contain tens of thousands of clones, approximately 91% of them seen just once; the ten biggest clones take up roughly 3%. The sequencing sample was made of peripheral blood. Receptors originate from a man aged 45-60 years with active COVID-19.

This clone was counted once. This chain links TRBV11-3 with TRBJ1-3, with no clear D. The V end was cut by 0 bases, the J end by 0 bases, with 6 bases between. This CDR3 spans 15 amino acids. Per the germline V gene, CDR1 is SGHNT and CDR2 is YENEEA. The CDR3 is CASSLDPSSGNTIYF. CDR3 in DNA: TGTGCCAGCAGCTTAGACCCTAGCTCTGGAAACACCATATATTTT.

This chain connects TRBV18 to TRBJ1-1; tentatively, D is TRBD1 (6 bases). The germline V gene encodes CDR1 KGHSH and CDR2 LQKENI. The germline V and J ends were trimmed by 3 bases and 1 base, with 12 bases remaining between them. CDR3 size: 15 residues. For the CDR3, the DNA is TGTGCCAGCTCACCTACTCCGACAGGGAACACTGAAGCTTTCTTT. It specifies CASSPTPTGNTEAFF. The whole variable domain, filled in from reference TRBV18 and TRBJ1-1, reads NAGVMQNPRHLVRRRGQEARLRCSPMKGHSHVYWYRQLPEEGLKFMVYLQKENIIDESGMPKERFSAEFPKEGPSILRIQQVVRGDSAAYFCASSPTPTGNTEAFFGQGTRLTVV.

Worth noting for this clone: One end of the junction is discordant with germline, which a read error may explain. The CDR3 loop reads CASSPGDQSYNEQFF. CDR3 nucleotides: TGTGCTAGCAGCCCAGGGGACCAATCCTACAATGAGCAGTTCTTC. The gene calls are TRBV7-7 and TRBJ2-1, with D maybe TRBD1 (6 bases). From germline, CDR1 is SSHAT and CDR2 FNYEAQ (reference sequence). The CDR3 has 15 residues.

V and J are TRBV3-1 (or the pseudogene TRBV3-2) and TRBJ2-1; 8 positions agree with TRBD2. Germline V gene sequence: CDR1 LGHDT, CDR2 YNNKEL (reference sequence). The length of the CDR3 is 16 residues. V lost 6 bases, J lost 5 bases, and 12 bases stayed unmatched. CDR3 nucleotides: TGTGCCAGCAGACCTACCCAAGCGGGAGTGAACAATGAGCAGTTCTTC. Protein product: CASRPTQAGVNNEQFF.

The chain uses TRBV5-8 and TRBJ2-4; 8 nucleotides align to TRBD1. CDR1 and CDR2 (germline): SGHTS, YDEGEE. There are 14 residues in the CDR3. The V segment lost 4 bases and the J segment 4 bases; nucleotides outside the gene matches: 4. The DNA for the CDR3 is TGTGCCAGCAGCCGAAGGACAGGGAAAAACATTCAGTACTTC. Its translation is CASSRRTGKNIQYF. Combining the CDR3 with reference TRBV5-8 and TRBJ2-4 gives the whole variable domain EAGVTQSPTHLIKTRGQQATLRCSPISGHTSVYWYQQALGLGLQFLLWYDEGEERNRGNFPPRFSGRQFPNYSSELNVNALELEDSALYLCASSRRTGKNIQYFGAGTRLSVL.

The rearrangement joins TRBV7-9 to TRBJ1-2; 7 nucleotides match TRBD1. Trimming removed 7 bases from V and 4 bases from J; junction bases left unmatched: 9. The CDR3 totals 14 residues. The germline V gene encodes CDR1 SEHNR and CDR2 FQNEAQ (reference sequence). The CDR3 protein is CASTPDRVTYGYTF. The CDR3 DNA follows: TGTGCCAGCACCCCCGACAGGGTAACCTATGGCTACACCTTC.

The chain couples TRBV4-1 to TRBJ2-3, with 7 bases fitting TRBD2. Germline assignment: CDR1 MGHRA and CDR2 YSYEKL. The CDR3 is made up of 16 amino acids. Trimming at V came to 1 base and at J to 2 bases, leaving 6 bases not matched to a gene. The CDR3 sequence is CASSQVASGPTDTQYF. The CDR3 DNA follows: TGCGCCAGCAGCCAAGTCGCTAGCGGCCCCACAGATACGCAGTATTTT.

This chain joins TRBV11-2 and TRBJ2-7, with TRBD1 matching over 7 bases. The V gene's germline CDR1 is SGHAT and CDR2 FQNNGV. Trimming took 3 bases from V and 3 from J; bases not matched to a gene: 5. The CDR3 runs to 14 residues. DNA for the CDR3: TGTGCCAGCAGCTTGGGGGACAGCTTCTACGAGCAGTACTTC. This translates into CASSLGDSFYEQYF.

This sequence joins TRBV3-1 (or the pseudogene TRBV3-2) and TRBJ1-2, with 7 bases lining up with TRBD1. J gave up 7 bases and V 3 bases, and 8 bases lay outside the gene matches. Germline CDR1 is LGHDT and CDR2 is YNNKEL (reference sequence). The CDR3 sequence is 14 residues long. The CDR3 DNA is TGTGCCAGCAGCCAGGCTCCGGGGACAGTTGGCTACACCTTC. Residues: CASSQAPGTVGYTF.

The chain is built from TRBV6-1 and TRBJ1-1, with D perhaps matching TRBD1 (5 bases). The germline V gene has CDR1 MNHNS and CDR2 SASEGT. This CDR3 has 14 amino acids. With 2 bases removed from V and 1 base from J, the gap between germline ends came to 8 bases. The DNA of the CDR3 is TGTGCCAGCAGTGAATCGGGGGAGAACACTGAAGCTTTCTTT. Encoded protein: CASSESGENTEAFF.

The chain recombines TRBV9 with TRBJ2-1; tentative D call: TRBD2 (5 bases). The length of the CDR3 is 13 residues. Trimming left V 6 bases short and J 0 bases short, with 7 bases between. CDR1 and CDR2 (germline): SGDLS, YYNGEE. CDR3 sequence reads: CASKRDSYNEQFF. CDR3 sequence (DNA): TGTGCCAGCAAGAGGGACTCCTACAATGAGCAGTTCTTC. Supplemented by reference TRBV9 and TRBJ2-1, the full variable domain reads DSGVTQTPKHLITATGQRVTLRCSPRSGDLSVYWYQQSLDQGLQFLIQYYNGEERAKGNILERFSAQQFPDLHSELNLSSLELGDSALYFCASKRDSYNEQFFGPGTRLTVL.

This rearrangement joins TRBV11-3 to TRBJ1-1, with D perhaps matching TRBD1 (6 bases). The CDR3 length is 13 residues. Looked up from germline, CDR1 is SGHNT and CDR2 is YENEEA. The ends were cut back, 4 bases at V and 3 bases at J, with 9 bases in the middle. The CDR3 region has the DNA TGTGCCAGCAGCTCCAGACAGGACACTGAAGCTTTCTTT. This codes for CASSSRQDTEAFF. Together with reference TRBV11-3 and TRBJ1-1, the CDR3 gives the full variable domain: EAGVVQSPRYKIIEKKQPVAFWCNPISGHNTLYWYLQNLGQGPELLIRYENEEAVDDSQLPKDRFSAERLKGVDSTLKIQPAELGDSAVYLCASSSRQDTEAFFGQGTRLTVV.

The J gene is TRBJ1-4, the V gene TRBV27; TRBD1 is a possible D gene (5 bases). The CDR3 spans 13 residues. The germline CDR1 and CDR2 sequences are MNHEY and SMNVEV (reference sequence). V was trimmed by 5 bases and J by 8 bases, leaving 12 bases between them. The CDR3 here is CASSPAGPEKLFF. CDR3 nucleotide sequence: TGTGCCAGCAGTCCCGCGGGGCCCGAAAAACTGTTTTTT. Full variable domain (missing parts from reference TRBV27 and TRBJ1-4): EAQVTQNPRYLITVTGKKLTVTCSQNMNHEYMSWYRQDPGLGLRQIYYSMNVEVTDKGDVPEGYKVSRKEKRNFPLILESPSPNQTSLYFCASSPAGPEKLFFGSGTQLSVL.

The DNA of the CDR3 is TGCGCCAGCAGCCAAGAGGAAGACAGAAATTCACCCCTCCACTTT. The encoded protein is CASSQEEDRNSPLHF. This chain links TRBV4-1 with TRBJ1-6; D might be TRBD1 (5 bases). CDR3 length equals 15 residues. CDR1 and CDR2 from the germline V gene are MGHRA and YSYEKL. The V gene lost 0 bases and the J gene lost 7 bases, with 10 bases spanning the gap.

The chain carries TRBV6-5 and TRBJ1-2; D call uncertain. Germline CDR1 is MNHEY and CDR2 is SVGAGI. This CDR3 contains 11 residues. Trimming removed 4 bases at V and 8 bases at J, with 8 bases between. This CDR3 is CASSSAGGYTF. CDR3 nucleotide sequence: TGTGCCAGCAGTTCTGCGGGAGGCTACACCTTC.

This clone has only one observation. The chain links TRBV11-2 to TRBJ2-2; 15 nucleotides align to TRBD2. The germline gives CDR1 SGHAT, CDR2 FQNNGV. J lost 3 bases, V lost 11 bases, and 13 bases had no gene match. This CDR3 comprises 18 residues. As DNA, the CDR3 is TGTGCCCTCGTCGGGGGACTAGCGGGGGGAGGGCACACCGGGGAGCTGTTTTTT. Protein product: CALVGGLAGGGHTGELFF.

This rearrangement joins TRBV7-2 to TRBJ2-2, with 10 nucleotides matching TRBD2. Germline V gives CDR1 SGHTA, CDR2 FQGNSA. V was clipped by 1 base and J by 3 bases; unmatched bases: 2. The CDR3 has 16 amino acids. The CDR3 region has the DNA TGTGCCAGCAGCTTAGGGACTAGCGGACACACCGGGGAGCTGTTTTTT. It encodes CASSLGTSGHTGELFF.

V is TRBV4-1 and J is TRBJ2-2; the D gene is possibly TRBD2 (5 bases). CDR3 length equals 15 residues. Germline assignment: CDR1 MGHRA and CDR2 YSYEKL. Trimming removed 3 bases at V and 5 bases at J, with 13 bases between. The CDR3 is CASSQFHPGTGELFF. The DNA for the CDR3 is TGCGCCAGCAGCCAGTTCCACCCGGGGACCGGGGAGCTGTTTTTT.

J is TRBJ1-2 and V is TRBV5-1, with 8 bases aligning to TRBD1. In germline, CDR1 is SGHRS, CDR2 YFSETQ. The junction had 3 bases not matched to a gene; V was cut back by 0 bases and J by 11 bases. The CDR3 runs to 12 residues. The CDR3 reads CASSLGGQVYTF. As DNA, the CDR3 is TGCGCCAGCAGCTTGGGGGGACAGGTTTACACCTTC.

The chain recombines TRBV10-2 with TRBJ1-5, with D perhaps TRBD1 (6 bases). The CDR3 is 13 amino acids. Germline V gene lookup returns CDR1 WSHSY and CDR2 SAAADI. V shed 9 bases and J shed 0 bases, with 9 bases lying between them. The CDR3 reads CASSGHSNQPQHF. DNA for the CDR3: TGCGCCAGTTCGGGACATAGCAATCAGCCCCAGCATTTT.

With respect to this clone: Mismatch with germline at one junction end may stem from a read error. The gene calls are TRBV7-9 and TRBJ1-2; 7 nucleotides agree with TRBD1. Germline-derived CDR1 and CDR2 are SEHNR and FQNEAQ (reference sequence). CDR3 size: 12 residues. For the CDR3, the DNA is TGTGCCAGCAGCTCCAGATACGGACAGGCTATCTTC. Translating gives CASSSRYGQAIF. Based on the CDR3 plus reference TRBV7-9 and TRBJ1-2, the full variable domain is DTGVSQNPRHKITKRGQNVTFRCDPISEHNRLYWYRQTLGQGPEFLTYFQNEAQLEKSRLLSDRFSAERPKGSFSTLEIQRTEQGDSAMYLCASSSRYGQAIFGSGTRLTVV.

This chain uses TRBV2 with TRBJ2-6; 8 bases match TRBD1. CDR1 and CDR2 from the germline V gene are SNHLY and FYNNEI. J was trimmed by 4 bases and V by 10 bases; bases with no gene match: 12. The CDR3 has 16 amino acids. The CDR3 DNA reads TGTGCCACCTCCGGGACAGGCAACGTAGGGGCCAACGTCCTGACTTTC. Translated: CATSGTGNVGANVLTF.

The rearrangement uses TRBV2 and TRBJ2-3; 8 positions agree with TRBD2. Germline CDR1 is SNHLY and CDR2 is FYNNEI. The trim removed 6 bases at V and 3 bases at J, leaving 5 bases unmatched. The CDR3 length is 14 residues. CDR3: CASRERGGTDTQYF. For the CDR3, the DNA is TGTGCCAGCAGGGAACGGGGGGGAACAGATACGCAGTATTTT.

The chain combines TRBV4-1 with TRBJ2-3; 7 bases match TRBD2. The CDR3 has 15 residues. Per germline, CDR1 MGHRA and CDR2 YSYEKL. V gave up 6 bases and J gave up 2 bases; unmatched junction bases: 8. The CDR3 reads CASSPIGDYTDTQYF. The DNA of the CDR3 is TGCGCCAGCAGTCCAATTGGGGACTACACAGATACGCAGTATTTT.

V usage is TRBV5-4 and J usage is TRBJ1-1; TRBD1 might be the D (6 bases). There are 14 residues in the CDR3. Germline loops: CDR1 SGHNT, CDR2 YYREEE (reference sequence). Trimming removed 2 bases at V and 5 bases at J, with 13 bases between. The CDR3 sequence: CASSFRGAGTEAFF. The CDR3 DNA reads as TGTGCCAGCAGCTTCCGGGGGGCCGGTACTGAAGCTTTCTTT.

The J gene is TRBJ2-1, the V gene TRBV4-3; 8 bases agree with TRBD2. There are 20 residues in the CDR3. From germline, CDR1 is LGHNA and CDR2 YSLEER. V was clipped by 0 bases and J by 5 bases; unmatched bases: 18. The CDR3 reads CASSQDWWGGSAGGHNEQFF. DNA for the CDR3: TGCGCCAGCAGCCAAGACTGGTGGGGAGGATCGGCGGGGGGCCACAATGAGCAGTTCTTC.

The chain has TRBV24-1 and TRBJ1-1; possibly TRBD1 for D (5 bases). This CDR3 region has 14 residues. V lost 9 bases and J lost 9, with 22 bases in between. Germline V gene sequence: CDR1 KGHDR, CDR2 SFDVKD. CDR3 nucleotides: TGTGCCACCTCCCGCTGGGACTGGGAGAACCAAGCTTTCTTT. Translated, it gives CATSRWDWENQAFF.

This clone has only a few counts. The CDR3 DNA reads TGTGCCAGCAGTCTCGTTAGCGGGGCGGCCGGGGAGCTGTTTTTT. Translating it yields CASSLVSGAAGELFF. The chain carries TRBV27 and TRBJ2-2, with 8 bases identical to TRBD2. The CDR3 length is 15 residues. Losses at the gene ends were 5 bases for V and 6 bases for J; bases not matched to a gene: 8. Germline V lookup: CDR1 MNHEY, CDR2 SMNVEV (reference sequence).

The chain combines TRBV6-1 with TRBJ2-7; 10 bases align to TRBD2. Germline V gene sequence: CDR1 MNHNS, CDR2 SASEGT. Germline trimming cut 1 base from V and 4 bases from J; bases unmatched to any gene: 1. The CDR3 covers 14 residues. The DNA of the CDR3 is TGTGCCAGCAGTGAAGAGCGGGGGGGGTACGAGCAGTACTTC. Amino acid sequence: CASSEERGGYEQYF.

This chain joins TRBV19 and TRBJ2-1, with a tentative D call TRBD1 (5 bases). Germline lookup yields CDR1 LNHDA and CDR2 SQIVND (reference sequence). There are 17 residues in the CDR3. Trimming cost V 0 bases and J 0 bases, with 12 bases left between them. The CDR3 spells CASSIDLTARSYNEQFF. CDR3 sequence (DNA): TGTGCCAGTAGTATAGATCTGACAGCCCGCTCCTACAATGAGCAGTTCTTC.

The chain uses TRBV9 and TRBJ2-3; TRBD2 might be the D (5 bases). V lost 4 bases, J lost 4 bases, and 19 bases lay in between. CDR1 is SGDLS and CDR2 is YYNGEE in the germline V gene. The CDR3 spans 16 residues. The CDR3 bases are TGTGCCAGCAGCCCTAGAAGGCGGGCTTGGGCAGATACGCAGTATTTT. Amino acid sequence: CASSPRRRAWADTQYF.

The chain recombines TRBV10-2 with TRBJ2-1, with 9 bases identical to TRBD2. With 4 bases clipped from V and 6 bases from J, the junction kept 10 bases outside the gene matches. From germline, CDR1 is WSHSY and CDR2 SAAADI. The CDR3 runs 16 residues. CDR3 in DNA: TGCGCCAGCAGTGTATCATTAGCGGGAGTAGCCAATGAGCAGTTCTTC. Translating gives CASSVSLAGVANEQFF.